Shown below are 21 T cell receptor beta chains from a single sample sequenced in a study of shared clonotypes between healthy human individuals. Clones were read by immunoSEQ multiplex PCR, and TCRdb kept only the in-frame ones, dropping some. Of about 320,000 clones listed, around 87% were seen once; the top ten hold 15% to 20%. The sample taken for sequencing was memory CD8+ T cells sorted from blood. As for subset: CD45RO+ cells pooled with CCR7-negative TemRA cells. Source of these receptors: a man between 18 and 35 years old in good health.

Concerning this clone: The sample carries other DNA sequences with the same CDR3. V gene TRBV27 combines with J gene TRBJ2-7, with D possibly called TRBD1 or TRBD2 (5 bases each). V dropped 3 bases and J dropped 1 base, with 7 bases sitting between them. The germline CDR1 and CDR2 sequences are MNHEY and SMNVEV (reference sequence). The CDR3 runs 13 residues. For the CDR3, the DNA is TGTGCCAGCAGTTTGGGACCTTCCTACGAGCAGTACTTC. This translates into CASSLGPSYEQYF.

The chain joins TRBV6-6 to TRBJ1-6, with D unresolved. V was clipped by 6 bases and J by 4 bases, with 16 bases between them. There are 16 residues in the CDR3. The germline CDR1 and CDR2 sequences are MNHNY and SVGAGI (reference sequence). The CDR3 loop is CASSNPDKRYNSPLHF. CDR3 bases: TGTGCCAGCAGCAACCCCGACAAGCGTTATAATTCACCCCTCCACTTT.

This sequence joins TRBV6-5 and TRBJ1-1; 7 bases align to TRBD1. Germline CDR1 is MNHEY and CDR2 is SVGAGI. The CDR3 loop spans 14 amino acids. J was trimmed by 5 bases and V by 3 bases; bases with no gene match: 6. The CDR3 spells CASSYAYRGTEAFF. CDR3 sequence (DNA): TGTGCCAGCAGTTATGCCTACAGGGGAACTGAAGCTTTCTTT.

V is TRBV4-1 and J is TRBJ1-1, with a possible D match to TRBD1 (6 bases). This CDR3 is 13 amino acids long. Germline V CDR1 and CDR2: MGHRA, YSYEKL. V dropped 5 bases and J dropped 6 bases, with 13 bases sitting between them. The CDR3 reads CASSEQGSSEAFF. The CDR3 DNA is TGCGCCAGCAGCGAACAGGGATCTTCTGAAGCTTTCTTT.

In its sample, this clone was seen once. The rearrangement links TRBV7-6 to TRBJ1-5; D gene uncertain. CDR3 size: 15 residues. Germline V lookup: CDR1 SGHVS, CDR2 FNYEAQ. Trimming stripped 5 bases from V and 1 base from J, with 12 bases between. The CDR3 DNA is TGTGCCAGCAGCCAAGAGGCGGAAAGCAATCAGCCCCAGCATTTT. Its translation is CASSQEAESNQPQHF.

The V gene is TRBV30, the J gene TRBJ2-2; 14 nucleotides match TRBD2. V dropped 3 bases and J dropped 3; count of bases not matched to a gene: 9. Germline CDR1 is GTSNPN and CDR2 is SVGIG (reference sequence). CDR3 length: 18 residues. CDR3 nucleotides: TGTGCCTGGAGCCCCAGCGGGGGACTAGCGGGAGACACCGGGGAGCTGTTTTTT. Translating it yields CAWSPSGGLAGDTGELFF.

The chain carries TRBV2 and TRBJ2-7; 8 bases line up with TRBD2. From germline, CDR1 is SNHLY and CDR2 FYNNEI. The CDR3 extends over 15 amino acids. The V segment lost 4 bases and the J segment 0 bases; nucleotides outside the gene matches: 5. CDR3 sequence reads: CASSGSSGRSYEQYF. CDR3 DNA sequence: TGTGCCAGCAGTGGGTCTAGCGGGCGCTCCTACGAGCAGTACTTC.

The chain is built from TRBV30 and TRBJ2-4; 12 bases align to TRBD2. V was pared by 4 bases and J by 7 bases, with 11 bases of the junction left unmatched. Germline-derived CDR1 and CDR2 are GTSNPN and SVGIG (reference sequence). This CDR3 has 16 amino acids. CDR3 loop: CAWNAGLAGIFNIQYF. Here the CDR3 DNA reads TGTGCCTGGAATGCCGGACTAGCGGGGATATTCAACATTCAGTACTTC.

This clone was observed a few times. V gene TRBV9 combines with J gene TRBJ1-5; 11 bases agree with TRBD1. The CDR3 has 15 residues. With V trimmed by 3 bases and J by 5 bases, 4 bases remained unmatched. Germline-derived CDR1 and CDR2 are SGDLS and YYNGEE. The CDR3 loop reads CASSEGDRGYQPQHF. Here the CDR3 DNA reads TGTGCCAGCAGCGAGGGGGACAGGGGGTATCAGCCCCAGCATTTT.

V is TRBV11-2 and J is TRBJ2-1, with TRBD2 matching over 7 bases. From germline, CDR1 is SGHAT and CDR2 FQNNGV. Trimming cost V 5 bases and J 2 bases; bases outside gene matches: 18. The CDR3 sequence is 19 residues long. CDR3 DNA sequence: TGTGCCAGCAGCCTTTATGGACCCACTTTAGGACTAGCCTACAATGAGCAGTTCTTC. Protein: CASSLYGPTLGLAYNEQFF.

The V and J genes are TRBV11-2 and TRBJ1-5; no firm D call. In germline, CDR1 is SGHAT, CDR2 FQNNGV. V was pared by 5 bases and J by 6 bases, with 11 bases between. The CDR3 totals 13 residues. The CDR3 loop is CASSPPSGQPQHF. The CDR3 DNA is TGTGCCAGCAGCCCCCCGTCAGGTCAGCCCCAGCATTTT.

The J gene is TRBJ2-7, the V gene TRBV18; TRBD1 is a possible D gene (5 bases). Between the trimmed V and J ends, which lost 1 base and 1 base, there was a span of 14 bases. Looked up from germline, CDR1 is KGHSH and CDR2 is LQKENI. There are 16 residues in the CDR3. Written as DNA, the CDR3 is TGTGCCAGCTCACCACGAAACAGGACAAAGTCCTACGAGCAGTACTTC. This encodes CASSPRNRTKSYEQYF.

As for this clone: This likely stems from a read error, as it lies one base from a far larger clone. V is TRBV11-2 and J is TRBJ2-3; either TRBD1 or TRBD2 may supply D (7 bases each). This CDR3 is 15 amino acids long. With 5 bases removed from V and 0 bases from J, the gap between germline ends came to 12 bases. CDR1 and CDR2 (germline): SGHAT, FQNNGV. The CDR3 nucleotides read TGTGCCAGCAGCCCAGGGGGGGCTAGCACAGATACGCAGTATTTT. Translating gives CASSPGGASTDTQYF.

The CDR3 spells CASSQGEQYF. DNA for the CDR3: TGCGCCAGCAGCCAGGGCGAGCAGTACTTC. This rearrangement joins TRBV4-1 to TRBJ2-5; D gene unclear. The J call is doubtful: the DNA matches TRBJ2-7 better. Germline CDR1 and CDR2: MGHRA and YSYEKL. The CDR3 runs to 10 residues.

This chain joins TRBV13 and TRBJ1-5; 7 bases map to TRBD1. Germline V gene sequence: CDR1 PRHDT, CDR2 FYEKMQ (reference sequence). This CDR3 has 14 residues. V lost 5 bases to trimming and J lost 9 bases; unmatched junction nucleotides: 10. CDR3 bases: TGTGCCAGCAGCGTACAGGGGTCATTGACGCCCCAGCATTTT. It specifies CASSVQGSLTPQHF.

J is TRBJ1-4 and V is TRBV6-4, with no clear D. V was shortened by 3 bases and J by 3 bases, with 5 bases between the two germline ends. The CDR3 sequence is 13 residues long. CDR1 and CDR2 from the germline V gene are MRHNA and SNTAGT. Written as DNA, the CDR3 is TGTGCCAGCAGTGAATTCCCTAATGAAAAACTGTTTTTT. Translated: CASSEFPNEKLFF.

In this sample, this clone turned up many times. The genes are TRBV28 and TRBJ1-4; TRBD1 is a possible D gene (5 bases). The CDR3 totals 14 residues. CDR1 MDHEN and CDR2 SYDVKM come from the germline V gene. V was shortened by 1 base and J by 6 bases, with 9 bases between the two germline ends. The CDR3 loop is CASSLLKGDEKLFF. The CDR3 nucleotides are TGTGCCAGCAGTTTATTGAAAGGGGATGAAAAACTGTTTTTT. The whole variable domain, remainder taken from reference TRBV28 and TRBJ1-4, is DVKVTQSSRYLVKRTGEKVFLECVQDMDHENMFWYRQDPGLGLRLIYFSYDVKMKEKGDIPEGYSVSREKKERFSLILESASTNQTSMYLCASSLLKGDEKLFFGSGTQLSVL.

The CDR3 coding sequence is TGCGCCAGCAGCCAGGCGGACAGGGGGCGTGGGGAAAAACTGTTTTTT. This codes for CASSQADRGRGEKLFF. The chain employs TRBV4-1 and TRBJ1-4, with TRBD1 matching 11 bases. The CDR3 runs to 16 residues. The V gene end was trimmed by 3 bases and the J gene end by 8 bases; junction bases not matched to a gene: 8. CDR1 and CDR2 from the germline V gene are MGHRA and YSYEKL.

This clone was counted once. The CDR3 reads CAISDTVFNYGYTF. The CDR3 DNA reads as TGTGCCATCAGTGATACTGTCTTTAACTATGGCTACACCTTC. This chain uses TRBV10-3 with TRBJ1-2; D gene unclear. Germline V CDR1 and CDR2: ENHRY, SYGVKD. The CDR3 loop spans 14 amino acids. V was shortened by 3 bases and J by 1 base, with 9 bases between the two germline ends.

The chain has TRBV7-9 and TRBJ2-1, with D hard to call. Germline V CDR1 and CDR2: SEHNR, FQNEAQ (reference sequence). V was cut by 8 bases and J by 0 bases, with 14 bases left in between. This CDR3 contains 15 residues. This chain's CDR3 is CASPEPLSSYNEQFF. As DNA, the CDR3 is TGTGCCAGCCCCGAACCCCTGAGCTCCTACAATGAGCAGTTCTTC.

The chain joins TRBV9 to TRBJ2-3; 8 bases fit TRBD2. The CDR3 extends over 16 amino acids. Losses at the gene ends were 4 bases for V and 0 bases for J; bases not matched to a gene: 7. Germline V lookup: CDR1 SGDLS, CDR2 YYNGEE. The CDR3 DNA reads as TGTGCCAGCAGCACCCGTAGCGGGGCAAGCACAGATACGCAGTATTTT. Amino acid sequence: CASSTRSGASTDTQYF.